The rows below give T cell receptor beta chains drawn from one sample of a study of beta chain features in type 1 diabetes. The table came from immunoSEQ multiplex PCR; TCRdb's copy has only in-frame clones and leaves some out. The data show approximately 20,000 clones, approximately 57% seen once. The source material was stem cell memory CD4+ T cells from blood. All receptors derive from a man between 18 and 29 years old with type 1 diabetes. CDR3s include the opening cysteine and the closing phenylalanine or tryptophan. The D gene is left open where the match is weak. Clone sizes are given selectively: once, few, many, or a class where the clone is expanded.

TRBJ2-1 | TRBV18 | NA | NA | CASSPPSSGNEQFF | TGTGCCAGCTCACCACCCTCGTCGGGCAATGAGCAGTTCTTC
TRBJ2-3 | TRBV30 | few | NA | CAWSVQLGGVRDTQYF | TGTGCCTGGAGTGTACAGTTGGGTGGTGTCCGGGATACGCAGTATTTT
TRBJ1-4 | TRBV2 | few | TRBD1 | CASTKTGFNEKLFF | TGTGCCAGCACCAAGACAGGGTTTAATGAAAAACTGTTTTTT
TRBJ2-1 | TRBV9 | NA | NA | CASSVGRGEGYNEQFF | TGTGCCAGCAGCGTAGGTCGGGGTGAGGGCTACAATGAGCAGTTCTTC
TRBJ2-1 | TRBV2 | few | TRBD1 | CASSADRGDYNEQFF | TGTGCCAGCAGCGCGGACAGGGGGGACTACAATGAGCAGTTCTTC
TRBJ1-1 | TRBV7-2 | few | NA | CASSLAGGNTEAFF | TGTGCCAGCAGCTTAGCGGGGGGGAACACTGAAGCTTTCTTT
TRBJ1-2 | TRBV10-3 | NA | NA | CAISESRSGNYGYTF | TGTGCCATCAGTGAGTCGAGGTCGGGGAACTATGGCTACACCTTC
TRBJ1-5 | TRBV9 | NA | TRBD1 | CASSVGRGNQPQHF | TGTGCCAGCAGCGTTGGCAGGGGGAATCAGCCCCAGCATTTT
TRBJ2-1 | TRBV14 | NA | TRBD2 | CASSHLGLAGREQFF | TGTGCCAGCAGCCACTTGGGACTAGCGGGACGCGAGCAGTTCTTC
TRBJ2-1 | TRBV28 | few | NA | CASSSQGSGAYNEQFF | TGTGCCAGCAGTTCCCAGGGGTCCGGGGCCTACAATGAGCAGTTCTTC
TRBJ2-2 | TRBV28 | NA | NA | CASSLPRLAGTGELFF | TGTGCCAGCAGTTTACCACGGCTAGCTGGTACCGGGGAGCTGTTTTTT
TRBJ2-7 | TRBV19 | NA | TRBD1 | CATSASRTGGYEQYF | TGTGCCACTTCAGCCTCCCGGACAGGGGGCTACGAGCAGTACTTC
TRBJ2-1 | TRBV30 | NA | NA | CASRRSSYNEQFF | TGTGCCTCTCGTAGGAGCTCCTACAATGAGCAGTTCTTC
TRBJ2-7 | TRBV11-2 | NA | NA | CASSPSRTYEQYF | TGTGCCAGCAGCCCCTCGCGGACCTACGAGCAGTACTTC
TRBJ2-1 | TRBV5-1 | NA | TRBD2 | CASSSIAGGHNEQFF | TGCGCCAGCAGCTCCATAGCGGGGGGGCACAATGAGCAGTTCTTC
TRBJ1-1 | TRBV5-1 | NA | TRBD1 | CASSSMTGVNTEAFF | TGCGCCAGCAGCTCGATGACAGGGGTGAACACTGAAGCTTTCTTT
TRBJ2-3 | TRBV7-9 | few | TRBD1 | CASSARQGSTDTQYF | TGTGCCAGCAGCGCTAGACAGGGATCAACAGATACGCAGTATTTT
TRBJ2-5 | TRBV7-2 | few | NA | CASSLGSASDETQYF | TGTGCCAGCAGCTTAGGTTCGGCTAGTGACGAGACCCAGTACTTC
TRBJ1-4 | TRBV6-6 | few | NA | CASLGGSNEKLFF | TGTGCCAGCTTAGGCGGGAGTAATGAAAAACTGTTTTTT
TRBJ1-5 | TRBV6-1 | NA | TRBD1 | CASRGQTTEPQHF | TGTGCCAGCAGGGGACAGACCACTGAGCCCCAGCATTTT
TRBJ1-5 | TRBV7-6 | NA | TRBD1 | CASSPILDRDGQPQHF | TGTGCCAGCAGCCCAATCCTGGACAGGGATGGTCAGCCCCAGCATTTT
TRBJ2-7 | TRBV28 | NA | TRBD2 | CASSLGTSFSYEQYF | TGTGCCAGCAGTTTAGGGACTAGCTTTTCCTACGAGCAGTACTTC
TRBJ1-1 | TRBV5-1 | once | TRBD1 | CASSRQGGAGTEAFF | TGCGCCAGCAGCCGACAGGGCGGGGCGGGCACTGAAGCTTTCTTT
TRBJ2-7 | TRBV6-6 | NA | NA | CASSYPGSLSYEQYF | TGTGCCAGCAGTTACCCGGGAAGTCTCTCCTACGAGCAGTACTTC
TRBJ2-7 | TRBV5-8 | NA | NA | CASSLEGRVVVEQYF | TGTGCCAGCAGCTTGGAGGGCAGGGTGGTAGTGGAGCAGTACTTC
TRBJ2-3 | TRBV2 | NA | NA | CASSISTDTQYF | TGTGCCAGCAGCATTAGCACAGATACGCAGTATTTT
TRBJ1-5 | TRBV27 | NA | NA | CASRRQVGQPQHF | TGTGCCAGCAGGCGACAGGTTGGGCAGCCCCAGCATTTT
TRBJ2-1 | TRBV6-4 | NA | TRBD2 | CASSLTSGRVHNEQFF | TGTGCCAGCAGCCTAACTAGCGGGAGGGTACACAATGAGCAGTTCTTC
TRBJ2-7 | TRBV6-5 | NA | NA | CASSYRQSSYEQYF | TGTGCCAGCAGTTACCGACAGTCCTCCTACGAGCAGTACTTC
TRBJ1-5 | TRBV29-1 | NA | NA | CSVRESRPQHF | TGCAGCGTCCGGGAATCTCGGCCCCAGCATTTT
TRBJ2-3 | TRBV5-1 | once | TRBD2 | CASTHGLAGVATDTQYF | TGCGCCAGCACCCATGGACTAGCGGGAGTTGCTACAGATACGCAGTATTTT
TRBJ2-3 | TRBV9 | NA | TRBD2 | CASSVEAGGPYTQYF | TGTGCCAGCAGCGTAGAAGCGGGGGGGCCGTATACGCAGTATTTT
TRBJ2-7 | TRBV27 | NA | TRBD1 | CASSINRDRTHEQYF | TGTGCCAGCAGTATTAACCGGGACAGGACCCACGAGCAGTACTTC
TRBJ2-1 | TRBV5-1 | few | TRBD2 | CASSSDPGGSYNEQFF | TGCGCCAGCAGCTCGGACCCGGGGGGCTCCTACAATGAGCAGTTCTTC
TRBJ1-2 | TRBV5-5 | NA | TRBD1 | CASSATLPGTGFDYGYTF | TGTGCCAGCAGCGCCACCTTGCCCGGGACAGGGTTCGACTATGGCTACACCTTC
TRBJ1-2 | TRBV4-1 | once | NA | CASSQGMVRGPGGYTF | TGCGCCAGCAGCCAAGGCATGGTGCGGGGGCCGGGTGGCTACACCTTC
TRBJ2-3 | TRBV7-2 | few | TRBD2 | CASSIASGGSTDTQYF | TGTGCCAGCAGCATTGCTAGCGGGGGTAGCACAGATACGCAGTATTTT
TRBJ2-2 | TRBV10-3 | NA | TRBD1 | CAINWNDREKSGELFF | TGTGCCATCAATTGGAACGACAGGGAAAAATCCGGGGAGCTGTTTTTT
TRBJ2-1 | TRBV5-1 | NA | TRBD2 | CASSLAAGVGNEQFF | TGCGCCAGCAGCTTGGCAGCGGGAGTGGGCAATGAGCAGTTCTTC
TRBJ2-7 | TRBV7-2 | few | TRBD1 | CASSFAGTGVIATTF | TGTGCCAGCAGCTTCGCCGGGACAGGGGTAATAGCCACCACCTTC
TRBJ2-1 | TRBV28 | once | TRBD2 | CASSLYGLGEGQFF | TGTGCCAGCAGTTTATATGGGCTTGGGGAGGGCCAGTTCTTC
TRBJ2-5 | TRBV7-7 | NA | TRBD2 | CASSLSGVQQETQYF | TGTGCCAGCAGCCTGAGCGGGGTCCAACAAGAGACCCAGTACTTC
TRBJ2-5 | TRBV29-1 | NA | TRBD2 | CTVVGGETQYF | TGCACCGTGGTGGGGGGGGAGACCCAGTACTTC
TRBJ2-7 | TRBV7-2 | few | TRBD1 | CASSFRDRDYEQYF | TGTGCCAGCAGCTTCCGGGACAGGGATTACGAGCAGTACTTC
TRBJ2-5 | TRBV28 | few | TRBD2 | CASSSLAGGVETQYF | TGTGCCAGCAGTTCCCTAGCGGGAGGAGTGGAGACCCAGTACTTC
TRBJ1-2 | TRBV30 | NA | NA | CAWKIGQSRGGYTF | TGTGCCTGGAAAATTGGTCAGTCGCGGGGTGGCTACACCTTC
TRBJ2-7 | TRBV7-2 | few | TRBD2 | CASSPKLADTYEQYF | TGTGCCAGCAGCCCGAAACTAGCGGATACCTACGAGCAGTACTTC
TRBJ2-7 | TRBV5-4 | few | TRBD1 | CASSPSGTDPYEQYF | TGTGCCAGCAGCCCCAGTGGGACAGATCCCTACGAGCAGTACTTC
TRBJ1-1 | TRBV11-2 | NA | NA | CASSQQVGTEAFF | TGTGCCAGCAGCCAGCAAGTCGGGACTGAAGCTTTCTTT
TRBJ2-3 | TRBV5-1 | NA | NA | CASSLAAATDTQYF | TGCGCCAGCAGCTTGGCCGCGGCCACAGATACGCAGTATTTT
TRBJ2-1 | TRBV7-2 | few | NA | CASSLNGGIRSYNEQFF | TGTGCCAGCAGCTTAAACGGCGGGATACGCTCCTACAATGAGCAGTTCTTC
TRBJ1-2 | TRBV29-1 | few | NA | CSVGSGGGYTF | TGCAGCGTTGGTAGCGGAGGGGGCTACACCTTC
TRBJ1-1 | TRBV6-5 | few | NA | CASREQDRANTEAFF | TGTGCCAGCAGGGAACAGGACAGAGCGAACACTGAAGCTTTCTTT
TRBJ2-1 | TRBV7-9 | few | NA | CASSLDYYNEQFF | TGTGCCAGCAGCCTGGACTACTACAATGAGCAGTTCTTC